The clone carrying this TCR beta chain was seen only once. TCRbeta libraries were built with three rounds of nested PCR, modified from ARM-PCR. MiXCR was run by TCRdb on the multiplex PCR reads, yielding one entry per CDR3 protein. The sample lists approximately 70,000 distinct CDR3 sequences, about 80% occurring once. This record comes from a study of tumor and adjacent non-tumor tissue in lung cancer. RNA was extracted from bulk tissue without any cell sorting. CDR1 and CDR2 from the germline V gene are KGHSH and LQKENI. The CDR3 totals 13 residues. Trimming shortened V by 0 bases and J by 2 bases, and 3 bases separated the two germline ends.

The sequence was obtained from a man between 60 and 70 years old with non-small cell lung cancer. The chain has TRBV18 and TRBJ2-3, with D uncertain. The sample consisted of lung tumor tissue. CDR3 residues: CASSPPFTDTQYF. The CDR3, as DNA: TGTGCCAGCTCACCACCATTCACAGATACGCAGTATTTT.